Below are 11 T cell receptor beta chains sequenced from a single sample in a study of cytomegalovirus exposure and HLA in healthy donors (dated by TCRdb to the late 2010s). The library relied on the immunoSEQ multiplex PCR assay. Entries here come from immuneACCESS through TCRdb and include only in-frame sequences with V and J called. Some clones fail to appear in such tables; in the studies checked, an unresolved V gene covers under half of the shortfall, and the cause of the remainder is unknown. This sample gives about 110,000 clones in total; more than 90% of them show up just once. Roughly 0.7% of the sample belongs to the ten largest clones. The sequencing sample was made of PBMCs. These receptors originate from a woman between 18 and 29 years old in good health and CMV-seronegative.

In nucleotides, the CDR3 is TGTGCCAGCAGTCCCTACTCTAGCACAGATACGCAGTATTTT. Residues: CASSPYSSTDTQYF. The chain carries TRBV7-6 and TRBJ2-3; no firm D call. V was cut by 6 bases and J by 0 bases, with 10 bases left in between. CDR1 and CDR2 from the germline V gene are SGHVS and FNYEAQ. The CDR3 has 14 residues.

The chain links TRBV7-3 to TRBJ2-2; 10 bases fit TRBD2. V trimming: 6 bases; J trimming: 4 bases; junction bases outside the gene matches: 8. Looked up from germline, CDR1 is SGHTA and CDR2 is FQGTGA. The CDR3 contains 16 residues. This CDR3 is CASSNIAGGGTGELFF. Here the CDR3 DNA reads TGTGCCAGCAGTAATATAGCGGGGGGAGGCACCGGGGAGCTGTTTTTT.

This chain uses TRBV6-5 with TRBJ2-7; 10 bases align to TRBD2. The CDR3 is 15 residues long. J lost 4 bases, V lost 6 bases, and 9 bases had no gene match. Germline V gene data show CDR1 as MNHEY and CDR2 as SVGAGI. CDR3: CASRRPSGGGYEQYF. In DNA form, the CDR3 reads TGTGCCAGCAGAAGACCTAGCGGGGGAGGTTACGAGCAGTACTTC.

This CDR3 reads CASSYSRDWNSPLHF. The CDR3 DNA reads as TGTGCCAGCAGTTACTCGAGGGACTGGAATTCACCCCTCCACTTT. The chain carries TRBV6-6 and TRBJ1-6; TRBD1 might be the D (5 bases). Trimming removed 0 bases from V and 7 bases from J, with 10 bases in between. The CDR3 is 15 residues long. CDR1 is MNHNY and CDR2 is SVGAGI in the germline V gene (reference sequence).

The J gene is TRBJ1-5, the V gene TRBV11-3; D gene uncertain. V gave up 2 bases and J gave up 3 bases, with 14 bases separating them. Germline V gene lookup returns CDR1 SGHNT and CDR2 YENEEA. The CDR3 extends over 16 amino acids. The chain's CDR3 is CASSLIPRGFNQPQHF. The CDR3 DNA follows: TGTGCCAGCAGCTTAATTCCCCGAGGGTTCAATCAGCCCCAGCATTTT.

This chain uses TRBV28 with TRBJ1-2; D is ambiguous. Germline V CDR1 and CDR2: MDHEN, SYDVKM. V lost 10 bases and J 4 bases, leaving 16 bases between the germline ends. The CDR3 has 13 residues. CDR3 sequence: CATRGRPGYGYTF. The CDR3 nucleotides are TGTGCCACCCGCGGGCGACCTGGCTATGGCTACACCTTC.

V usage is TRBV28 and J usage is TRBJ2-1, with TRBD2 matching over 8 bases. This CDR3 has 12 amino acids. V shed 7 bases, J shed 9 bases, and the junction held 5 bases outside the gene matches. Germline CDR1 is MDHEN and CDR2 is SYDVKM. DNA of the CDR3: TGTGCCAGCACCTTACGGGGGGGTGAGCAGTTCTTC. It is translated as CASTLRGGEQFF.

This clone has a single count. The chain uses TRBV2 and TRBJ2-2; no firm D call. The CDR3 totals 13 residues. V shed 4 bases and J shed 1 base, with 4 bases lying between them. Germline V gene lookup returns CDR1 SNHLY and CDR2 FYNNEI. As DNA, the CDR3 is TGTGCCAGCAGTGGACAGAACACCGGGGAGCTGTTTTTT. Its translation: CASSGQNTGELFF.

This chain uses TRBV7-2 with TRBJ1-2; D may be TRBD1 (5 bases). Germline V gives CDR1 SGHTA, CDR2 FQGNSA. This CDR3 contains 16 residues. V gave up 2 bases and J gave up 8 bases, with 21 bases separating them. The CDR3 sequence is CASSLRSSAGMAGYTF. CDR3 bases: TGTGCCAGCAGCTTACGATCGTCGGCAGGGATGGCGGGCTACACCTTC.

V and J are TRBV19 and TRBJ1-5, with 7 bases identical to TRBD1. This CDR3 has 15 amino acids. Germline values: CDR1 LNHDA, CDR2 SQIVND (reference sequence). Losses at the gene ends were 4 bases for V and 0 bases for J; bases not matched to a gene: 3. CDR3 in amino acids: CASSRQGYSNQPQHF. In nucleotides, the CDR3 is TGTGCCAGTAGTAGACAGGGTTATAGCAATCAGCCCCAGCATTTT.

The rearrangement uses TRBV2 and TRBJ2-2; a possible D gene is TRBD2 (6 bases). The ends were cut back, 8 bases at V and 9 bases at J, with 7 bases in the middle. The length of the CDR3 is 10 residues. CDR1 and CDR2 (germline): SNHLY, FYNNEI. Here the CDR3 reads CASRGRELFF. The CDR3, as DNA: TGTGCCAGCCGGGGGAGGGAGCTGTTTTTT.